The present TCR beta chain was sequenced within a study of shared clonotypes between healthy human individuals. The germline V gene encodes CDR1 MNHNY and CDR2 SVGAGI (reference sequence). V gave up 6 bases and J gave up 2 bases, with 10 bases separating them. The CDR3 contains 14 residues. Produced via immunoSEQ multiplex PCR; TCRdb's table is partial and in-frame only. The sample includes approximately 1.4 million clones, under 99% seen only once; the top ten take about 0.45%. The clonotype comes from a man aged 25 to 40 in good health. This chain uses TRBV6-6 with TRBJ2-2; D is tentatively TRBD1 or TRBD2 (5 bases each). The sequenced sample was naive CD4+ T cells sorted from blood. Regarding subset: CD45RA+ positively selected. As DNA, the CDR3 is TGTGCCAGCAGGGGGGACGGAAACACCGGGGAGCTGTTTTTT. Protein: CASRGDGNTGELFF.